This T cell receptor beta chain was sequenced during a study of T cells in Graves' hyperthyroidism and ophthalmopathy. Study conclusions and caveats: Blood held most thyroid clonotypes expanded above 0.001 frequency.

This clonotype was recorded many times. What it binds is unknown. The PBMCs had their origin in around 10 ml of fresh peripheral blood. Amplified regions were TCR beta CDR3 sequences from RNA transcripts. Researchers ran a first-round RT-PCR on the TCR CDR3 using the HTBI primer set. TCRdb used MiXCR to reprocess the multiplex PCR reads, holding one entry per CDR3 protein. This sample yields approximately 690,000 distinct CDR3 sequences, of which approximately 14% are seen a single time; around 13% belongs to the top ten. Sequences were obtained from blood. The source of this sequence is a woman aged 45-65 years with Graves' ophthalmopathy.

The CDR3 DNA sequence: TGCAGTGCTAGGCCGGGACAAAGCTCCTATAATTCACCCCTCCACTTT. It codes for CSARPGQSSYNSPLHF. This chain links TRBV20-1 with TRBJ1-6; a weak D match, TRBD1 (6 bases). Trimming pared 3 bases from V and 0 bases from J, leaving 12 bases between. From germline, CDR1 is DFQATT and CDR2 SNEGSKA (reference sequence). The CDR3 covers 16 residues.